The source of this T cell receptor (beta chain) is a study of sequential checkpoint blockade in melanoma. Some clones are missing from TCRdb's copy, which holds only in-frame ones; the method was immunoSEQ multiplex PCR. The sample yields more than 30,000 clones, approximately 86% seen once. There are 14 residues in the CDR3. Germline lookup yields CDR1 MGHRA and CDR2 YSYEKL. V was clipped by 4 bases and J by 6 bases; unmatched bases: 4. Noted treatment: randomized to nivolumab then ipilimumab (arm A) or the reverse (arm B). From thawed PBMCs, live CD3+CD8+ cells negative for CD19 and CD56 were sorted.

The V gene is TRBV4-1, the J gene TRBJ2-3; TRBD1 matches 10 bases. The sequence derives from a human donor with melanoma. Sequenced here: CD8+ T cells sorted from blood (inferred from file names), sampled from a patient given nivolumab and ipilimumab in sequence. CDR3 in amino acids: CASSPDRGLDTQYF. CDR3 nucleotide sequence: TGCGCCAGCAGCCCTGACAGGGGGCTGGATACGCAGTATTTT.